This record looks at one T cell receptor beta chain sequence and its context. The record originates from a study of technical replicates of blood from several donors. Germline CDR1 reads WNHNN; CDR2 reads SYGVQD (reference sequence). This CDR3 has 15 amino acids. Trimming at V came to 4 bases and at J to 4 bases, leaving 7 bases not matched to a gene. The data were produced by immunoSEQ multiplex PCR, yet TCRdb's version contains in-frame clones alone and is incomplete. This sample has some 90,000 clones; approximately 95% occur once, and the top ten carry 0.34%. Sequenced: T cells isolated from PBMCs. The chain carries TRBV10-1 and TRBJ2-1; 7 bases are a match to TRBD2. The TCR was taken from a human donor in good health. This CDR3 is CASSVGREKYNEQFF. DNA of the CDR3: TGCGCCAGCAGTGTGGGGCGGGAGAAGTACAATGAGCAGTTCTTC.